This T cell receptor (beta chain) was sequenced during a study of glioma-infiltrating T cells after dendritic cell vaccination. Overall study context: Samples are from glioblastoma patients in Phase I and II dendritic cell vaccine trials.

Notes on the study in general: Estimated pretreatment TIL content predicted outcome after dendritic cell vaccination.

On this clone itself: Its antigen is still unknown.

This CDR3 is 21 amino acids long. Unmatched junction bases numbered 18, after V lost 1 base and J lost 0 bases. Looked up from germline, CDR1 is SQVTM and CDR2 is ANQGSEA. Primers: 60 V beta forward and 13 J beta reverse. This table comes from immunoSEQ multiplex PCR, and its TCRdb copy is limited to in-frame clones, with some not included. This sample has around 89,000 clones; about nine tenths occur once, and the top ten carry less than 20%. The V call is TRBV29-1, the J call TRBJ2-3; 11 bases are shared with TRBD2. The sample consisted of blood, taken before dendritic cell vaccination. The TCR originated in a human donor with glioblastoma. The CDR3 sequence is CSVEGPISSGRAPSSTDTQYF. Here the CDR3 DNA reads TGCAGCGTTGAAGGCCCAATAAGTAGCGGGAGGGCCCCCTCTAGCACAGATACGCAGTATTTT.